The clone carrying this TCR beta chain was detected many times. These data come from a study of early T cells in non-severe SARS-CoV-2 infection. On the study more broadly: Sequencing of unsorted whole blood was done on bulk RNA, leaving chains unpaired.

In the library, individual cDNA molecules carried attached unique molecular identifiers. MiXCR was run by TCRdb on the 5' RACE reads, yielding one entry per CDR3 protein. The sample carries around 25,000 distinct CDR3 sequences, about 4.4% recorded once. V dropped 3 bases and J dropped 4 bases, with 10 bases sitting between them. CDR3 size: 13 residues. Germline V gene lookup returns CDR1 DFQATT and CDR2 SNEGSKA (reference sequence). The rearrangement uses TRBV20-1 and TRBJ1-5; possible D gene TRBD1, 6 bases. Input material: whole blood. The clonotype comes from an adult who was a healthcare worker with PCR-confirmed SARS-CoV-2 infection or an uninfected control (not recorded which). CDR3 amino acids: CSASRTENQPQHF. CDR3 in DNA: TGCAGTGCTAGTCGGACAGAGAATCAGCCCCAGCATTTT.